Listed below are T cell receptor beta chains from one sample, sequenced in a study of cytomegalovirus exposure and HLA in healthy donors. Assay: immunoSEQ multiplex PCR; the TCRdb copy retains only in-frame clones and omits some. The sample lists 130,000 to 150,000 clones; about nine tenths were seen once. The sample comprised PBMCs. The receptors were gathered from a young man in good health and CMV-seronegative. The CDR3 runs from the conserved cysteine through the conserved F or W. D genes are given only for firm matches. The size of a clone is reported for some rows only, either as once, few or many, or as a class for expanded clones.

>TRBV5-5|TRBD1|TRBJ2-7|-
TGTGCCAGCAGCTCAGGGGGCTACGAGCAGTACTTC
CASSSGGYEQYF
>TRBV2|TRBD2|TRBJ2-7|-
TGTGCCAGCAGTGAAAGGGAAGAGGGGAGGGGTTACGAGCAGTACTTC
CASSEREEGRGYEQYF
>TRBV18|-|TRBJ2-7|-
TGTGCCAGCTCACCCCTGGAGGGGGCGCGGGAGCAGTACTTC
CASSPLEGAREQYF
>TRBV13|TRBD2|TRBJ2-1|-
TGTGCCAGCAGCTCCCCTAGCGGGAGGCCCGCCTCCAATGAGCAGTTCTTC
CASSSPSGRPASNEQFF
>TRBV5-1|-|TRBJ1-2|-
TGCGCCAGCAAGACCTGGGACACGGACGACTATGGCTACACCTTC
CASKTWDTDDYGYTF
>TRBV4-3|-|TRBJ2-7|-
TGCGCCAGCAGCCAAAGATTGCCGGCCTACGAGCAGTACTTC
CASSQRLPAYEQYF
>TRBV27|TRBD1|TRBJ2-3|few
TGTGCCAGCAGAATACATACCGGGACAGGGTATACAGATACGCAGTATTTT
CASRIHTGTGYTDTQYF
>TRBV27|TRBD1|TRBJ2-1|-
TGTGCCAGCAGTCGAGAAACCAGGGGGCTTTGGTCCGCGAGCTCCTACAATGAGCAGTTCTTC
CASSRETRGLWSASSYNEQFF
>TRBV27|TRBD1|TRBJ2-7|-
TGTGCCAGCAGCGCACTCAGGGGGTCCTACGAGCAGTACTTC
CASSALRGSYEQYF
>TRBV19|TRBD1|TRBJ2-1|few
TGTGCCAGTAGTGTCCCCTCCGGGACAGGGATTCGGAATGAGCAGTTCTTC
CASSVPSGTGIRNEQFF
>TRBV7-2|-|TRBJ1-4|-
TGTGCCAGCAGCTTAGGTGGGATGGGGCGAGGTAATGAAAAACTGTTTTTT
CASSLGGMGRGNEKLFF
>TRBV5-6|TRBD1|TRBJ1-1|once
TGTGCCAGCAGCTTCGTACAGGGGGTCAACACTGAAGCTTTCTTT
CASSFVQGVNTEAFF
>TRBV9|-|TRBJ1-2|-
TGTGCCAGCAGCGCTCGAACATCGGGTTCACCCTCCATCTATGGCTACACCTTC
CASSARTSGSPSIYGYTF
>TRBV6-5|-|TRBJ2-7|-
TGTGCCAGCAGTCGGGGGGCCACGTGGTACTTC
CASSRGATWYF
>TRBV5-8|-|TRBJ2-7|-
TGTGCCAGCAGCTTATACTTCGAGCAGTACTTC
CASSLYFEQYF
>TRBV5-1|-|TRBJ2-3|-
TGCGCCAGCAGCTTGGATCGGGATACGCAGTATTTT
CASSLDRDTQYF
>TRBV4-1|-|TRBJ1-2|-
TGCGCCAGCAGCCCCCCCGCCGGGTGGAGGATTCTCTATGGCTACACCTTC
CASSPPAGWRILYGYTF